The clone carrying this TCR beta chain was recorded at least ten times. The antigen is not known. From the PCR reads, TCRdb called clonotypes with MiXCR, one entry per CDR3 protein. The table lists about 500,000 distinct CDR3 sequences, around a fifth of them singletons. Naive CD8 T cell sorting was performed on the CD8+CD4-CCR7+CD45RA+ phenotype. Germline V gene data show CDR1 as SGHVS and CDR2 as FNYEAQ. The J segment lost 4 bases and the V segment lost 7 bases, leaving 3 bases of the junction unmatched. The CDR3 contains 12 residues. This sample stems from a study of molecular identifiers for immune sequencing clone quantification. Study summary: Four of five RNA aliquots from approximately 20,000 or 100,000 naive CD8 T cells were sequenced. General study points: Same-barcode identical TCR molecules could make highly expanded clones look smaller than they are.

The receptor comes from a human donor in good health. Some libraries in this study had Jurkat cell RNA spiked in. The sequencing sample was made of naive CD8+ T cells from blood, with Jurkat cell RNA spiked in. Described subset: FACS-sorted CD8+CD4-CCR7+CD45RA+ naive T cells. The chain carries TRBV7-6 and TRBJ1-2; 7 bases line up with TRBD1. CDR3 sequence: CASKEGAYGYTF. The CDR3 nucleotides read TGTGCCAGCAAGGAGGGGGCCTATGGCTACACCTTC.